The 24 T cell receptor beta chains below were found in one sample sequenced in a study of cytomegalovirus exposure and HLA in healthy donors. Primers: 60 Vbeta forward and 13 Jbeta reverse. The table came from immunoSEQ multiplex PCR; TCRdb's copy has only in-frame clones and leaves some out. There are approximately 150,000 clones in the sample; around 80% occur only once, and 1% lies in the top ten. Sequencing input: PBMCs. These TCRs come from a woman aged 40 to 50 in good health and CMV-seronegative.

The chain combines TRBV4-1 with TRBJ2-7; the match to TRBD2 covers 10 bases. CDR3 length: 18 residues. With 3 bases clipped from V and 4 bases from J, the junction kept 15 bases outside the gene matches. The germline gives CDR1 MGHRA, CDR2 YSYEKL. CDR3 sequence reads: CASSHGPGSSGSGYEQYF. The DNA for the CDR3 is TGCGCCAGCAGCCATGGGCCTGGGTCTAGCGGGAGTGGATACGAGCAGTACTTC.

This clone was counted between two and nine times. This chain uses TRBV7-3 with TRBJ2-5; tentatively, D is TRBD1 (7 bases). The germline V gene encodes CDR1 SGHTA and CDR2 FQGTGA. V dropped 5 bases and J dropped 4 bases, with 20 bases sitting between them. The CDR3 sequence is 16 residues long. The CDR3: CASSPQGGRAGETQYF. The CDR3 nucleotides read TGTGCCAGCAGCCCCCAGGGGGGCAGGGCGGGAGAGACCCAGTACTTC.

The V gene is TRBV28, the J gene TRBJ1-1, with D tentatively TRBD1 (6 bases). The CDR3 consists of 14 residues. With 6 bases removed from V and 10 bases from J, the gap between germline ends came to 21 bases. Germline-derived CDR1 and CDR2 are MDHEN and SYDVKM. CDR3 nucleotides: TGTGCCAGCAGCTCCGATGACAGGTCCCTAGGAGCTTTCTTT. This sequence encodes CASSSDDRSLGAFF.

The chain has TRBV18 and TRBJ2-7; D may be TRBD1 (5 bases). The CDR3 spans 14 residues. Germline lookup yields CDR1 KGHSH and CDR2 LQKENI. V was shortened by 1 base and J by 7 bases, with 14 bases between the two germline ends. The CDR3 DNA sequence: TGTGCCAGCTCACCACGGACACCCGGCGAGGAGCAGTACTTC. Amino acid sequence: CASSPRTPGEEQYF.

This clone was found a few times. The chain joins TRBV5-1 to TRBJ2-5, with 10 bases that match TRBD1. J lost 5 bases, V lost 5 bases, and 6 bases had no gene match. CDR3 length: 14 amino acids. Looked up from germline, CDR1 is SGHRS and CDR2 is YFSETQ. The CDR3 protein is CASRTGTGDETQYF. The CDR3 bases are TGCGCCAGCAGGACCGGGACAGGGGATGAGACCCAGTACTTC. The whole variable domain, filled in from reference TRBV5-1 and TRBJ2-5, reads KAGVTQTPRYLIKTRGQQVTLSCSPISGHRSVSWYQQTPGQGLQFLFEYFSETQRNKGNFPGRFSGRQFSNSRSEMNVSTLELGDSALYLCASRTGTGDETQYFGPGTRLLVL.

V is TRBV27 and J is TRBJ2-6, with 7 nucleotides matching TRBD1. Germline CDR1 reads MNHEY; CDR2 reads SMNVEV (reference sequence). CDR3 length: 15 amino acids. With V trimmed by 8 bases and J by 3 bases, 7 bases remained unmatched. In DNA form, the CDR3 reads TGTGCCAGCGGACAGGCTCCCAGTGGGGCCAACGTCCTGACTTTC. Translated, it gives CASGQAPSGANVLTF.

The gene calls are TRBV5-1 and TRBJ2-7; 12 bases match TRBD2. Germline V gene sequence: CDR1 SGHRS, CDR2 YFSETQ. After removal of 0 bases from V and 7 bases from J, the junction contained 5 bases not matched to a gene. The CDR3 extends over 15 amino acids. The CDR3 loop is CASSLGLAGEGEQYF. DNA for the CDR3: TGCGCCAGCAGCTTGGGACTAGCGGGAGAGGGGGAGCAGTACTTC.

The chain carries TRBV6-1 and TRBJ1-1; TRBD1 matches at 7 bases. Germline loops: CDR1 MNHNS, CDR2 SASEGT. J gave up 7 bases and V 5 bases, and 4 bases lay outside the gene matches. The CDR3 contains 12 residues. CDR3 DNA: TGTGCCAGCAGTCCCTACAGGGGTGAAGCTTTCTTT. Translating gives CASSPYRGEAFF.

The J gene is TRBJ2-2, the V gene TRBV7-8; TRBD2 agrees at 14 bases. Trimming at V came to 4 bases and at J to 4 bases, leaving 8 bases not matched to a gene. CDR1 is SGHVS and CDR2 is FQNEAQ in the germline V gene. The CDR3 runs to 18 residues. CDR3 in amino acids: CASSSRLAGGIGTGELFF. CDR3 coding DNA: TGTGCCAGCAGCTCGCGACTAGCGGGAGGGATCGGCACCGGGGAGCTGTTTTTT.

The V call is TRBV6-1, the J call TRBJ2-3; 7 nucleotides line up with TRBD2. The CDR3 contains 12 residues. CDR1 MNHNS and CDR2 SASEGT come from the germline V gene. Trimming removed 8 bases from V and 5 bases from J; junction bases left unmatched: 4. CDR3 residues: CASGRVIDTQYF. As DNA, the CDR3 is TGTGCCAGCGGGAGGGTTATAGATACGCAGTATTTT.

The chain combines TRBV7-2 with TRBJ2-1, with 10 bases identical to TRBD2. The length of the CDR3 is 18 residues. After removal of 2 bases from V and 8 bases from J, the junction contained 15 bases not matched to a gene. Germline loops: CDR1 SGHTA, CDR2 FQGNSA. The CDR3 DNA reads as TGTGCCAGCAGCTTAAAGGGTGTTGGGCTAGCGGGAGTCGATGAGCAGTTCTTC. Translating it yields CASSLKGVGLAGVDEQFF.

Here the CDR3 DNA reads TGTGCCAGCAGCGTGGGGAGGGATTACGAGCAGTACTTC. Protein sequence: CASSVGRDYEQYF. V gene TRBV9 combines with J gene TRBJ2-7; the match to TRBD2 covers 7 bases. J lost 4 bases, V lost 2 bases, and 3 bases had no gene match. The CDR3 loop spans 13 amino acids. Germline CDR1 SGDLS, CDR2 YYNGEE. Together with reference TRBV9 and TRBJ2-7, the CDR3 gives the full variable domain: DSGVTQTPKHLITATGQRVTLRCSPRSGDLSVYWYQQSLDQGLQFLIQYYNGEERAKGNILERFSAQQFPDLHSELNLSSLELGDSALYFCASSVGRDYEQYFGPGTRLTVT.

The J gene is TRBJ1-5, the V gene TRBV28; TRBD1 matches at 7 bases. The trim removed 5 bases at V and 4 bases at J, leaving 8 bases unmatched. Germline values: CDR1 MDHEN, CDR2 SYDVKM. This CDR3 comprises 15 residues. CDR3 nucleotides: TGTGCCAGCAGTCGTCCGGACAGGACAAATCAGCCCCAGCATTTT. It translates to CASSRPDRTNQPQHF.

The V gene is TRBV12-5, the J gene TRBJ2-3; D may be TRBD2 (5 bases). The germline CDR1 and CDR2 sequences are LGHNT and FRNRAP. The CDR3 totals 12 residues. V dropped 6 bases and J dropped 5 bases, with 9 bases sitting between them. The CDR3 here is CASGKEGDTQYF. The DNA of the CDR3 is TGTGCTAGTGGAAAAGAGGGAGATACGCAGTATTTT.

J is TRBJ1-3 and V is TRBV11-3; 10 bases match TRBD1. CDR1 and CDR2 (germline): SGHNT, YENEEA. Germline trimming cut 3 bases from V and 4 bases from J; bases unmatched to any gene: 12. This CDR3 comprises 18 residues. CDR3 in amino acids: CASSFSSRGQGSGNTIYF. The CDR3 DNA reads as TGTGCCAGCAGCTTCTCATCCCGGGGACAGGGGTCCGGAAACACCATATATTTT.

This clone was recorded a few times. The rearrangement links TRBV7-2 to TRBJ2-7; tentatively, D is TRBD1 (5 bases). The CDR3 runs to 15 residues. The V gene's germline CDR1 is SGHTA and CDR2 FQGNSA. Trimming shortened V by 1 base and J by 2 bases, and 12 bases separated the two germline ends. CDR3 loop: CASSLGTSLTYEQYF. In DNA, the CDR3 is TGTGCCAGCAGCTTAGGGACATCCTTAACCTACGAGCAGTACTTC.

V is TRBV6-1 and J is TRBJ2-5, with D possibly TRBD2 on 6 matching bases. Per the germline V gene, CDR1 is MNHNS and CDR2 is SASEGT. The V end lost 3 bases, the J end lost 5 bases, and 19 bases lay between the germline ends. There are 16 residues in the CDR3. The CDR3 bases are TGTGCCAGCAGTGAGGGGCCTGGAGGGGTTTGGGAGACCCAGTACTTC. This sequence encodes CASSEGPGGVWETQYF.

The V and J genes are TRBV27 and TRBJ2-7, with 11 positions matching TRBD2. The CDR3 is made up of 14 amino acids. Germline V lookup: CDR1 MNHEY, CDR2 SMNVEV (reference sequence). Trimming at V came to 6 bases and at J to 5 bases, leaving 6 bases not matched to a gene. For the CDR3, the DNA is TGTGCCAGCAGCCACTTAGCGGGAGGGGACGAGCAGTACTTC. Translating gives CASSHLAGGDEQYF.

This chain links TRBV7-9 with TRBJ2-1, with a weak D call TRBD2 (6 bases). Between the trimmed V and J ends, which lost 5 bases and 8 bases, there was a span of 19 bases. The CDR3 contains 15 residues. CDR1 and CDR2 from the germline V gene are SEHNR and FQNEAQ (reference sequence). This CDR3 is CASSKLATQGDEQFF. The CDR3 region has the DNA TGTGCCAGCAGCAAACTAGCTACCCAAGGGGATGAGCAGTTCTTC.

This clone appeared a few times. V is TRBV2 and J is TRBJ2-2; 8 nucleotides match TRBD1. J lost 0 bases, V lost 3 bases, and 18 bases had no gene match. Germline loops: CDR1 SNHLY, CDR2 FYNNEI. The CDR3 spans 21 residues. CDR3 residues: CASSDQPGGRAKYANTGELFF. The CDR3 bases are TGTGCCAGCAGTGACCAACCAGGGGGCAGGGCGAAATACGCGAACACCGGGGAGCTGTTTTTT.

The chain is built from TRBV10-3 and TRBJ2-3, with 8 bases matching TRBD2. V shed 3 bases and J 2 bases; nucleotides not matched to a gene: 1. CDR3 length: 14 amino acids. The germline gives CDR1 ENHRY, CDR2 SYGVKD. For the CDR3, the DNA is TGTGCCATCAGTGACGGGAGGGCCACAGATACGCAGTATTTT. Protein product: CAISDGRATDTQYF.

The V call is TRBV28, the J call TRBJ2-7; 9 bases are a match to TRBD1. The germline V gene has CDR1 MDHEN and CDR2 SYDVKM. The V gene end was trimmed by 3 bases and the J gene end by 3 bases; junction bases not matched to a gene: 6. This CDR3 spans 15 amino acids. In nucleotides, the CDR3 is TGTGCCAGCAGTTTTGACGAGACAGGGGGCTACGAGCAGTACTTC. Translated: CASSFDETGGYEQYF.

The chain couples TRBV30 to TRBJ2-7; the match to TRBD1 covers 8 bases. CDR3 length equals 14 residues. The germline V gene encodes CDR1 GTSNPN and CDR2 SVGIG (reference sequence). Trimming at V came to 3 bases and at J to 2 bases, leaving 6 bases not matched to a gene. CDR3 coding DNA: TGTGCCTGGAGCCGGACAGGGACGACCTACGAGCAGTACTTC. Its translation: CAWSRTGTTYEQYF.

The chain links TRBV27 to TRBJ2-3, with TRBD2 matching 11 bases. This CDR3 comprises 16 residues. Per the germline V gene, CDR1 is MNHEY and CDR2 is SMNVEV (reference sequence). V lost 0 bases and J lost 5; bases outside the gene matches: 4. In nucleotides, the CDR3 is TGTGCCAGCAGTTTATCAGTAGCGGGAGGGGAAGATACGCAGTATTTT. It encodes CASSLSVAGGEDTQYF.